Listed below are T cell receptor beta chains from one sample, sequenced in a study of blood T cells in healthy people across ages. MiXCR, applied by TCRdb to the 5' RACE reads, yields one record per CDR3 protein. The repertoire holds around 800,000 distinct CDR3 sequences, with around 25% as singletons. These data were likewise used in another study, on T cells of mothers and their children.

The sequencing sample was made of blood. Source of these receptors: a boy aged 10-17 years in good health. The CDR3 runs from the conserved cysteine through the conserved F or W. A D gene is named only where the DNA matches it firmly. Rows may omit the clone size; those that give it use once, few, many or a size class.

CDR3nt	CDR3aa	d_gene	abundance	v_gene	j_gene
TGTGCCAGCAGTTACAGGGACCGCGTGGAGACCCAGTACTTC	CASSYRDRVETQYF	-	few	TRBV6-6	TRBJ2-5
TGCGCCAGCAGCCAAGCGGGCTCCGGCCCCTACGAGCAGTACTTC	CASSQAGSGPYEQYF	-	-	TRBV4-1	TRBJ2-7
TGCAGTGCTAGCCATCATTCTATCGACAAAAACATTCAGTACTTC	CSASHHSIDKNIQYF	-	many	TRBV20-1	TRBJ2-4
TGCGCCAGCAGCCAAGTCTGGGCTGAGAATTCACCCCTCCACTTT	CASSQVWAENSPLHF	-	few	TRBV4-1	TRBJ1-6
TGTGCCAGCAGCCCTGCGGGGCGAGAGTACGAGCAGTACTTC	CASSPAGREYEQYF	-	-	TRBV28	TRBJ2-7
TGTGTCAGCAGTTACAAGGGGTTGAGCTCCTACGAGCAGTACTTC	CVSSYKGLSSYEQYF	-	few	TRBV6-6	TRBJ2-7
TGCAGTGCTGACCCGACAGGGAATGAGCAGTTCTTC	CSADPTGNEQFF	TRBD1	few	TRBV20-1	TRBJ2-1
TGTGCCACCAGTGTGGCGGGGGACCTTTACGAGCAGTACTTC	CATSVAGDLYEQYF	TRBD2	few	TRBV24-1	TRBJ2-7
TGTGCCAGCAGTGAAGGGACAGAAGGAAGCAAAAACATTCAGTACTTC	CASSEGTEGSKNIQYF	-	-	TRBV6-1	TRBJ2-4
TGTGCCAGCAGCTTGATGGGACTAGCGGGGGGGAAACGCACCGGGGAGCTGTTTTTT	CASSLMGLAGGKRTGELFF	TRBD2	-	TRBV5-5	TRBJ2-2
TGTGCCAGCAAGACGGTCGGCGCGGACACCATATATTTT	CASKTVGADTIYF	-	few	TRBV6-5	TRBJ1-3
TGTGCCAGCGGGGAGGGAGGGATCCAAGAGACCCAGTACTTC	CASGEGGIQETQYF	TRBD2	-	TRBV12-3/TRBV12-4	TRBJ2-5
TGCGCCAGCAGCCCCGACCGACAGGTGTGGTACGAGCAGTACTTC	CASSPDRQVWYEQYF	-	-	TRBV5-1	TRBJ2-7
TGCGCCAGCAGCCCAAGGGGGGGCTCAGATGGGGCCAACGTCCTGACTTTC	CASSPRGGSDGANVLTF	-	-	TRBV5-1	TRBJ2-6
TGTGCCAGCAGCTTAGATGGCGATAGTAGCGGGGACCCCTACGAGCAGTACTTC	CASSLDGDSSGDPYEQYF	TRBD2	many	TRBV11-2	TRBJ2-7
TGTGCCATCAACCCAGGGGGGAACACTGAAGCTTTCTTT	CAINPGGNTEAFF	TRBD1	-	TRBV10-3	TRBJ1-1
TGTGCCACCAGCAGTTGGGGATCGGGGCACGAGCAGTACTTC	CATSSWGSGHEQYF	-	-	TRBV15	TRBJ2-7
TGTGCCAGCAGTTTTATTCAGGCGGCCGATTTTAACTATGGCTACACCTTC	CASSFIQAADFNYGYTF	-	-	TRBV28	TRBJ1-2
TGTGCCAGCAGGACAGACCTCAGCAATCAGCCCCAGCATTTT	CASRTDLSNQPQHF	-	few	TRBV12-3/TRBV12-4	TRBJ1-5
TGTGCCATCAGTGGGGATCGGACTGAAGCTTTCTTT	CAISGDRTEAFF	-	-	TRBV10-3	TRBJ1-1
TGTGCCAGCAGCCCCAGGATGGATACGCAGTATTTT	CASSPRMDTQYF	-	few	TRBV6-5	TRBJ2-3
TGCAGTGCTAACCAGGGACACCGGAACACCGGGGAGCTGTTTTTT	CSANQGHRNTGELFF	-	-	TRBV20-1	TRBJ2-2
TGCAGTGCTAGAGGGAGTCCCCGCACAGATACGCAGTATTTT	CSARGSPRTDTQYF	-	-	TRBV20-1	TRBJ2-3
TGCAGCGTAAAACTGTTCACTGAAGCTTTCTTT	CSVKLFTEAFF	-	-	TRBV29-1	TRBJ1-1
TGTGCCAGCAGCCAGACCACCGGGACAGGAGACAATCAGCCCCAGCATTTT	CASSQTTGTGDNQPQHF	TRBD1	-	TRBV4-2	TRBJ1-5
TGCAGTGCTAGAGGAGGACAGGGGGATACAGATACGCAGTATTTT	CSARGGQGDTDTQYF	TRBD1	-	TRBV20-1	TRBJ2-3
TGTGCCAGCAGCGTTCTCAGGATCGACGAGCGGGGGCCGCCGAACTACGAGCAGTACTTC	CASSVLRIDERGPPNYEQYF	TRBD2	-	TRBV11-1	TRBJ2-7
TGTGCCAGCAGTTACACCCGACAGGCCTACGAGCAGTACTTC	CASSYTRQAYEQYF	-	-	TRBV6-2/TRBV6-3	TRBJ2-7
TGTGCCAGTAGTTCAGGGACTTTCACGACCGGGGAGCTGTTTTTT	CASSSGTFTTGELFF	-	many	TRBV19	TRBJ2-2
TGCGCCAGCAGCCTGACGCAGGGGGCTGGCTACACCTTC	CASSLTQGAGYTF	TRBD1	-	TRBV5-1	TRBJ1-2
TGTGCCAGCAGCAGACAGGGGTTTGAGACCCAGTACTTC	CASSRQGFETQYF	TRBD1	-	TRBV7-2	TRBJ2-5
TGCAGTGCCCTGGGGGTGCAGGGAACTAATGAAAAACTGTTTTTT	CSALGVQGTNEKLFF	-	few	TRBV20-1	TRBJ1-4
TGTGCCAGCAGTTGGGGGGGCGGATCACCCCTCCACTTT	CASSWGGGSPLHF	-	-	TRBV27	TRBJ1-6
TGTGCCGCCCATGAACCTCTGTCGGATGGCTACACCTTC	CAAHEPLSDGYTF	-	-	TRBV6-4	TRBJ1-2
TGCGCCAGCAGCCGGACTCCCCGGATAGGGAGGATGGCCCAGTACTTC	CASSRTPRIGRMAQYF	-	-	TRBV4-1	TRBJ2-5
TGTGCCAGCAGCTCCGGGGGGTCGCTGGCTAGGGGCACCGGGGAGCTGTTTTTT	CASSSGGSLARGTGELFF	TRBD2	-	TRBV7-3	TRBJ2-2
TGCGCCAGCAGCCGGAGCCCAGGGGTCTACGAGCAGTACTTC	CASSRSPGVYEQYF	-	-	TRBV5-1	TRBJ2-7
TGTGCCAGCAGCTTCCTATCCACCAGATTCTACGAGCAGTACTTC	CASSFLSTRFYEQYF	-	few	TRBV7-2	TRBJ2-7
TGTGCCAGCAGCTTGTTGGGTTATTCTTCCTACAATGAGCAGTTCTTC	CASSLLGYSSYNEQFF	-	few	TRBV5-5	TRBJ2-1
TGTGCCAGCAGCTTAATGCAGAAAGAGACCCAGTACTTC	CASSLMQKETQYF	-	-	TRBV7-7	TRBJ2-5
TGCGCCAGCAGGAGGGACACTTCCTACGAGCAGTACTTC	CASRRDTSYEQYF	-	-	TRBV5-1	TRBJ2-7
TGCGCCAGCCAGGGCAGGGGGCTCGCGAACACCGGGGAGCTGTTTTTT	CASQGRGLANTGELFF	TRBD1	few	TRBV5-1	TRBJ2-2
TGCAGTGCTAGAGTGGCCGCCAGCTACGAGCAGTACTTC	CSARVAASYEQYF	-	-	TRBV20-1	TRBJ2-7
TGTGCCAGCAGCCCCCTAAGCGGGGGGGCAACAGATACGCAGTATTTT	CASSPLSGGATDTQYF	TRBD2	-	TRBV11-2	TRBJ2-3
TGTGCCAGCAGTTTAGGCAGTCACTTCTCTGGGGCCAACGTCCTGACTTTC	CASSLGSHFSGANVLTF	-	-	TRBV12-3/TRBV12-4	TRBJ2-6
TGTGCCAGCAGCAGACAGGGATTGGCTGGAAACACCATATATTTT	CASSRQGLAGNTIYF	TRBD1	few	TRBV28	TRBJ1-3
TGTGCCAGCAGCCCTAGACTAGCCAAAAACATTCAGTACTTC	CASSPRLAKNIQYF	-	few	TRBV12-3/TRBV12-4	TRBJ2-4
TGTGCCAGCAAAGGGGTCATCACAGATACGCAGTATTTT	CASKGVITDTQYF	-	-	TRBV9	TRBJ2-3
TGTGCCAGCAGCCAATTTACGGACAGGGGACCCTATGGCTACACCTTC	CASSQFTDRGPYGYTF	TRBD1	-	TRBV3-1	TRBJ1-2
TGCAGCGTTGAATGGGGAATGAACACTGAAGCTTTCTTT	CSVEWGMNTEAFF	-	-	TRBV29-1	TRBJ1-1
TGCGCCAGCAGCTTCGGCGGGCGAGGTCAAGAGACCCAGTACTTC	CASSFGGRGQETQYF	-	-	TRBV5-1	TRBJ2-5
TGTGCCAGCAGCGAGAGACTGGGGACCCAGTACTTC	CASSERLGTQYF	-	few	TRBV6-1	TRBJ2-5
TGTGCCAGCACCAAGGGGGGGACACAGCTAAAAGAGACCCAGTACTTC	CASTKGGTQLKETQYF	-	-	TRBV28	TRBJ2-5
TGCAGTGCGTACTCGCCAGGGACTTCCTACGAGCAGTACTTC	CSAYSPGTSYEQYF	-	few	TRBV20-1	TRBJ2-7
TGTGCCAGCAGGGACGGTTCCTACGAGCAGTACTTC	CASRDGSYEQYF	-	-	TRBV25-1	TRBJ2-7
TGTGCTAGTGGTTTGGTAGAGGGGCTCGAGCAGTACTTC	CASGLVEGLEQYF	-	few	TRBV12-5	TRBJ2-7
TGTGCCAGCACTATGGGACTAGCGGGGCACCAGTACTTC	CASTMGLAGHQYF	TRBD2	few	TRBV6-6	TRBJ2-5
TGTGCCAGCCGCGAGGGGGGCGAAAAACTGTTTTTT	CASREGGEKLFF	-	-	TRBV12-3/TRBV12-4	TRBJ1-4